These T cell receptor beta chains were read from a single sample in a study of identical twins. MiXCR, applied by TCRdb to the 5' RACE reads, yields one record per CDR3 protein. The sample lists 400,000 to 500,000 distinct CDR3 sequences; roughly an eighth were seen once. The same data also went into a second study, on yellow fever vaccine responses in identical twins.

Material for sequencing was CD4+ T cells sorted from blood. These receptor sequences come from a woman aged 18-29 years in good health. The CDR3 runs from the conserved cysteine through the conserved F or W. A D gene is named only where the DNA matches it firmly. A row's size may be missing; if present it is once, few, many or a size class.

D	V	J	size	CDR3	DNA
TRBD1	TRBV20-1	TRBJ1-5	-	CSAKTGTGVDQPQHF	TGCAGTGCAAAGACCGGGACAGGGGTCGATCAGCCCCAGCATTTT
-	TRBV20-1	TRBJ2-4	-	CSARGGAEVKNIQYF	TGCAGTGCTAGGGGGGGGGCCGAGGTCAAAAACATTCAGTACTTC
-	TRBV19	TRBJ2-2	many	CASRSGGQPNTGELFF	TGTGCCAGTAGATCGGGGGGCCAGCCGAACACCGGGGAGCTGTTTTTT
-	TRBV28	TRBJ2-5	-	CASSIPGTLQETQYF	TGTGCCAGCAGTATCCCCGGGACGTTACAAGAGACCCAGTACTTC
-	TRBV15	TRBJ2-1	-	CATSREAAGYNEQFF	TGTGCCACCAGCAGAGAAGCGGCCGGCTACAATGAGCAGTTCTTC
-	TRBV30	TRBJ2-3	-	CAWSATDTQYF	TGTGCCTGGAGTGCCACAGATACGCAGTATTTT
-	TRBV20-1	TRBJ2-1	few	CSASQVNNEQFF	TGCAGTGCTAGTCAGGTGAACAATGAGCAGTTCTTC
-	TRBV20-1	TRBJ1-4	-	CSASWIRASGEKLFF	TGCAGTGCTAGTTGGATCCGAGCCTCTGGCGAAAAACTGTTTTTT
-	TRBV15	TRBJ2-7	-	CATSRERGREQYF	TGTGCCACCAGCAGAGAGAGGGGTCGAGAGCAGTACTTC
TRBD2	TRBV18	TRBJ2-3	-	CASSPLSGGSTDTQYF	TGTGCCAGCTCACCACTCAGCGGGGGGAGCACAGATACGCAGTATTTT
TRBD1	TRBV5-6	TRBJ2-2	-	CASSLAPGQRHGELFF	TGTGCCAGCAGCTTGGCCCCGGGACAGCGGCACGGGGAGCTGTTTTTT
TRBD2	TRBV19	TRBJ2-3	-	CANRPPGLAGVTTQYF	TGTGCCAATAGACCACCCGGACTAGCGGGGGTGACTACGCAGTATTTT
-	TRBV10-3	TRBJ1-2	many	CAISDLGASHYTF	TGTGCCATCAGTGATCTCGGAGCCTCCCACTACACCTTC